The 18 T cell receptor beta chains given below trace back to one sample, sequenced in a study of tumor-infiltrating lymphocytes in primary liver carcinoma. Starting from approximately 470 ng of total RNA, TCR beta cDNA was produced with a primer in the constant region. Construction of TCR beta libraries relied on three successive nested multiplex PCR rounds employing slightly modified ARM-PCR. The study ran its first two PCR rounds for around 9 cycles each, using TRBV1-TRBV30 forward primers and a C-beta reverse primer. From the multiplex PCR reads, TCRdb called clonotypes with MiXCR, one entry per CDR3 protein. There are more than 150,000 distinct CDR3 sequences in the sample; 50% to 75% occur only once, and 72% lies in the top ten. Blood RNA was derived from unsorted whole blood, and germline DNA was extracted too. The sequenced material came from peripheral blood. The receptors derive from a man aged 35 to 55 with primary liver carcinoma and hepatitis B virus infection.

The V gene is TRBV12-3 or TRBV12-4, the J gene TRBJ2-7, with D unresolved. Trimming pared 5 bases from V and 4 bases from J, leaving 12 bases between. The CDR3 covers 13 residues. CDR3 amino acids: CASSLYLDYEQYF. CDR3 DNA: TGTGCCAGCAGTCTATACCTTGATTACGAGCAGTACTTC.

This clonotype appeared many times. V usage is TRBV11-2 and J usage is TRBJ1-2; 7 nucleotides line up with TRBD1. J gave up 7 bases and V 5 bases, and 7 bases lay outside the gene matches. The CDR3 is 13 residues long. Germline V gene data show CDR1 as SGHAT and CDR2 as FQNNGV. In DNA form, the CDR3 reads TGTGCCAGCAGCCCGGGACAGACAGGTGGCTACACCTTC. This codes for CASSPGQTGGYTF.

The chain carries TRBV12-3 or TRBV12-4 and TRBJ2-1; perhaps TRBD1 as D (6 bases). There are 19 residues in the CDR3. V shed 3 bases and J shed 15 bases, with 36 bases lying between them. The CDR3 DNA sequence: TGTGCCAGCAGTTTCAGGGAAGCGGTCACGACGCAGGGGTTATCCAAGCCGTTCTTC. Amino acid sequence: CASSFREAVTTQGLSKPFF.

With respect to this clonotype: One end of the junction fails to match germline, which may point to a read error. The chain uses TRBV5-1 and TRBJ2-6; TRBD1 is a possible D gene (5 bases). Germline CDR1 SGHRS, CDR2 YFSETQ. The CDR3 loop spans 15 amino acids. CDR3 in amino acids: CASSFQGSGANALTF. CDR3 nucleotides: TGCGCCAGCAGCTTCCAGGGCTCTGGGGCCAACGCCCTGACTTTC.

About this clonotype: The final CDR3 position lacks the conserved phenylalanine or tryptophan, pointing to a likely read error. The chain combines TRBV6-5 with TRBJ2-7; TRBD1 is a possible D gene (5 bases). Trimming took 2 bases from V and 5 from J, leaving 7 bases between them. The CDR3 has 12 residues. Germline CDR1 MNHEY, CDR2 SVGAGI. The CDR3 here is CASSYQGNEQYL. DNA of the CDR3: TGTGCCAGCAGTTACCAGGGCAACGAGCAGTACTTA.

This clonotype has more than one count but fewer than ten. The chain links TRBV12-3 or TRBV12-4 to TRBJ2-3; no definite D call. The CDR3 has 11 residues. The V end was cut by 6 bases, the J end by 2 bases, with 3 bases between. The CDR3 loop is CASSDTDTQYF. CDR3 DNA: TGTGCCAGCAGCGACACAGATACGCAGTATTTT.

This clonotype was recorded many times. The gene calls are TRBV11-2 and TRBJ1-5; D might be TRBD1 (5 bases). The V end lost 5 bases, the J end lost 6 bases, and 11 bases lay between the germline ends. The CDR3 spans 13 residues. Germline assignment: CDR1 SGHAT and CDR2 FQNNGV. The CDR3 reads CASSPFGGQPQHF. The DNA of the CDR3 is TGTGCCAGCAGCCCCTTTGGGGGTCAGCCCCAGCATTTT.

This clonotype was seen only a few times. This chain links TRBV10-3 with TRBJ1-6; perhaps TRBD1 as D (5 bases). The CDR3 is made up of 14 amino acids. Germline loops: CDR1 ENHRY, CDR2 SYGVKD. V was shortened by 10 bases and J by 7 bases, with 17 bases between the two germline ends. In DNA, the CDR3 is TGTGCCACGTTGGGACTGCCGGAAAATTCACCCCTCCACTTT. Its translation is CATLGLPENSPLHF.

The chain carries TRBV7-8 and TRBJ1-1; unclear D gene. Deletions cut 2 bases from V and 3 bases from J, with 7 bases between. CDR1 SGHVS and CDR2 FQNEAQ come from the germline V gene. The CDR3 is made up of 13 amino acids. This CDR3 reads CASSLSWDTEAFF. The CDR3 DNA is TGTGCCAGCAGCTTAAGTTGGGACACTGAAGCTTTCTTT. Combining the CDR3 with reference TRBV7-8 and TRBJ1-1 gives the whole variable domain GAGVSQSPRYKVAKRGQDVALRCDPISGHVSLFWYQQALGQGPEFLTYFQNEAQLDKSGLPSDRFFAERPEGSVSTLKIQRTQQEDSAVYLCASSLSWDTEAFFGQGTRLTVV.

This chain joins TRBV6-1 and TRBJ2-2; possible D gene TRBD2, 5 bases. V gave up 6 bases and J gave up 7 bases, with 15 bases separating them. The CDR3 consists of 14 residues. Germline V gene data show CDR1 as MNHNS and CDR2 as SASEGT. The CDR3 sequence: CASRVREGIGELFF. The DNA of the CDR3 is TGTGCCAGCAGGGTGAGGGAAGGAATCGGGGAGCTGTTTTTT.

Remarks on this clonotype: Since no conserved phenylalanine or tryptophan closes the CDR3, a read error is the likely cause. V is TRBV5-5 and J is TRBJ2-5, with D perhaps being TRBD1 or TRBD2 (5 bases each). Trimming stripped 3 bases from V and 9 bases from J, with 15 bases between. CDR1 is SGHKS and CDR2 is YYEKEE in the germline V gene (reference sequence). The CDR3 is 13 residues long. The CDR3 region is CASSSLFRGPQYL. The DNA for the CDR3 is TGTGCCAGCAGCTCGCTGTTCCGGGGACCCCAGTACCTC.

The rearrangement joins TRBV7-8 to TRBJ2-2; TRBD1 aligns across 11 bases. There are 16 residues in the CDR3. Germline V CDR1 and CDR2: SGHVS, FQNEAQ. V shed 1 base and J 3 bases; nucleotides not matched to a gene: 1. In nucleotides, the CDR3 is TGTGCCAGCAGCTTAGGGGGACAGGGGGACACCGGGGAGCTGTTTTTT. Residues: CASSLGGQGDTGELFF.

The V and J genes are TRBV12-3 or TRBV12-4 and TRBJ2-5; possibly TRBD2 for D (6 bases). The CDR3 contains 14 residues. V gave up 6 bases and J gave up 5 bases, with 16 bases separating them. The CDR3 spells CASRLSWEVETQYF. The CDR3 DNA reads as TGTGCCAGCAGGTTAAGCTGGGAGGTGGAGACCCAGTACTTC.

This clonotype came up a few times. V usage is TRBV4-2 and J usage is TRBJ1-2, with 9 nucleotides matching TRBD1. Germline values: CDR1 LGHNA, CDR2 YNFKEQ. Trimming at V came to 4 bases and at J to 6 bases, leaving 3 bases not matched to a gene. The CDR3 has 13 amino acids. CDR3 loop: CASSPTGGDGYTF. The CDR3 DNA reads TGTGCCAGCAGCCCGACAGGGGGGGATGGCTACACCTTC.

In its sample, this clonotype was seen once. The V call is TRBV6-5, the J call TRBJ1-1; D is uncertain. This CDR3 spans 16 amino acids. Germline loops: CDR1 MNHEY, CDR2 SVGAGI. Trimming cost V 2 bases and J 2 bases, with 15 bases left between them. In DNA, the CDR3 is TGTGCCAGCAGTTACGTGGATTATCGGAGAAACACTGAAGCTTTCTTT. This sequence encodes CASSYVDYRRNTEAFF.

Concerning this clonotype: A much larger clone differs from this one at a single base, so this may be a read error. This chain links TRBV10-3 with TRBJ2-1; 8 nucleotides match TRBD2. This CDR3 is 13 amino acids long. Per germline, CDR1 ENHRY and CDR2 SYGVKD. V shed 10 bases and J 5 bases; nucleotides not matched to a gene: 7. CDR3 sequence (DNA): TGTGCCACCCAAGCGGGAGAGGACAATGAGCAGTTCTTC. This encodes CATQAGEDNEQFF.

On this clonotype: The junction shows a germline mismatch at one end, possibly a read error. CDR3 loop: CAGRGGTGELFF. The CDR3 DNA follows: TGTGCCGGCAGAGGGGGGACCGGGGAGCTGTTTTTT. The chain has TRBV6-6 and TRBJ2-2, with D possibly being TRBD1 or TRBD2 (6 bases each). CDR3 length: 12 amino acids. The germline V gene encodes CDR1 MNHNY and CDR2 SVGAGI (reference sequence).

This clonotype has only a few counts. The CDR3 here is CASSERVQGDPETQYF. CDR3 nucleotide sequence: TGTGCCAGCAGTGAAAGGGTACAGGGGGACCCAGAGACCCAGTACTTC. The chain has TRBV6-1 and TRBJ2-5; 8 bases map to TRBD1. The CDR3 has 16 amino acids. The V segment lost 2 bases and the J segment 4 bases; nucleotides outside the gene matches: 9. Germline V CDR1 and CDR2: MNHNS, SASEGT.